The following is a TCR beta chain sequence with its context. These data are taken from a study of blood T cell repertoires in COVID-19. The overall study: The origin of the acute and convalescent COVID-19 samples was the United States, Italy and Spain. The cDNA or gDNA used as material had been derived from T cells, B-cell-depleted T cells, or PBMCs.

CDR3 size: 13 residues. Per the germline V gene, CDR1 is SGHTA and CDR2 is FQGNSA. After removal of 5 bases from V and 10 bases from J, the junction contained 2 bases not matched to a gene. As handled by the study authors: For nucleated cells, counts were estimated from reference gene primer amplification. The protocol was immunoSEQ multiplex PCR, while the TCRdb copy is restricted to in-frame clones and leaves out a portion. Clone size and the V and J calls come from that table; the DNA yielded D and trimming. The sample has hundreds of thousands of clones, 85% seen once. This sequence joins TRBV7-2 and TRBJ1-6; 10 positions match TRBD1. Sequenced material: peripheral blood. This clonotype was sampled from a man aged 45-65 years with COVID-19, enrolled during active disease. CDR3 sequence reads: CASSGTGASPLHF. CDR3 in DNA: TGTGCCAGCAGCGGGACAGGGGCATCACCCCTCCACTTT. The full variable domain, with the rest looked up from reference TRBV7-2 and TRBJ1-6, is GAGVSQSPSNKVTEKGKDVELRCDPISGHTALYWYRQSLGQGLEFLIYFQGNSAPDKSGLPSDRFSAERTGGSVSTLTIQRTQQEDSAVYLCASSGTGASPLHFGNGTRLTVT.